What follows is one T cell receptor (beta chain) and its context. The record originates from a study of blood T cell repertoires in COVID-19. Between the trimmed V and J ends, which lost 4 bases and 0 bases, there was a span of 6 bases. CDR1 is MNHEY, CDR2 SMNVEV, per germline (reference sequence). The CDR3 totals 13 residues. Data came from immunoSEQ multiplex PCR; TCRdb stores just in-frame clones and leaves some out. The sample lists 100,000 to 150,000 clones, 65% to 90% occurring once. Material for sequencing was peripheral blood. The chain combines TRBV27 with TRBJ1-2; no reliable D call. The TCR was taken from a man at least 80 years old with active or convalescent COVID-19. The CDR3 DNA reads as TGTGCCAGCAGTTGGGCAGCTAACTATGGCTACACCTTC. This translates into CASSWAANYGYTF.